This record looks at one T cell receptor beta chain sequence and its context. One junction end disagrees with the germline gene, perhaps due to a read error. This specimen comes from a study of tumor-infiltrating lymphocytes in primary liver carcinoma. Study at large: Patients were men and women aged 30 to 69 years.

Priming with a constant-region primer yielded TCR beta cDNA from 400 to 550 ng total RNA. Generation of the TCR beta libraries relied on three nested multiplex PCR rounds using slightly modified ARM-PCR. Via MiXCR, TCRdb re-called the multiplex PCR reads, giving one row per CDR3 protein. Among fewer than 350,000 distinct CDR3 sequences listed, 60% to 80% were seen once. Germline DNA was also extracted, with blood RNA taken from unsorted whole blood. The sequenced material came from peripheral blood. The TCR originated in a man aged 40-49 years with primary liver carcinoma and hepatitis B virus infection.

The CDR3 sequence: CASSRDYSSSLHF. Written as DNA, the CDR3 is TGTGCCAGCAGTAGGGACTACTCTTCATCCCTCCACTTT. The chain uses TRBV6-5 and TRBJ1-6; tentative D call: TRBD1 (5 bases). The CDR3 extends over 13 amino acids. Germline CDR1 and CDR2: MNHEY and SVGAGI.